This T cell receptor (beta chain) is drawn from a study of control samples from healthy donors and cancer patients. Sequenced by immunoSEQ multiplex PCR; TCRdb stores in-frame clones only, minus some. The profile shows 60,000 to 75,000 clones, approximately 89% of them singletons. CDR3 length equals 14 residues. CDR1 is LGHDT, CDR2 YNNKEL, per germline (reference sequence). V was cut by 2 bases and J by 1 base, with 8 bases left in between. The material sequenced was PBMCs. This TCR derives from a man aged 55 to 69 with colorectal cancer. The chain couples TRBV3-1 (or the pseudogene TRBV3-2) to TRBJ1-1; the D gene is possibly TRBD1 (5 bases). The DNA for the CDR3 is TGTGCCAGCAGCCAACGAGGGACGAACACTGAAGCTTTCTTT. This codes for CASSQRGTNTEAFF.